This TCR beta chain was observed in a study of blood T cell repertoires in COVID-19. Study overall: The United States, Italy and Spain supplied acute and convalescent COVID-19 samples. PBMCs, B-cell-depleted T cells, or T cells were the source of the cDNA or gDNA that made up the material.

A Seattle source enrolled patients during active infection and followed them longitudinally. The authors' processing: Counts of nucleated cells, estimated from reference gene primer amplification, were obtained. Profiling relied on immunoSEQ multiplex PCR, and the TCRdb table lists in-frame clones only, not all of them. V and J calls and clone size follow that table, whereas D and trimming were derived from the DNA. This sample has 150,000 to 200,000 clones; more than 70% occur once, and the top ten carry roughly 18%. The germline V gene encodes CDR1 SGHVS and CDR2 FQNEAQ. Deletions cut 2 bases from V and 8 bases from J, with 12 bases between. The CDR3 has 13 amino acids.

The chain has TRBV7-8 and TRBJ1-2; D is unresolved. Sequencing was carried out using peripheral blood. The sequence was collected from a person between 70 and 80 years old with COVID-19, enrolled during active disease. CDR3 residues: CASSLRSLQGYTF. DNA for the CDR3: TGTGCCAGCAGCTTACGAAGTCTCCAGGGCTACACCTTC.